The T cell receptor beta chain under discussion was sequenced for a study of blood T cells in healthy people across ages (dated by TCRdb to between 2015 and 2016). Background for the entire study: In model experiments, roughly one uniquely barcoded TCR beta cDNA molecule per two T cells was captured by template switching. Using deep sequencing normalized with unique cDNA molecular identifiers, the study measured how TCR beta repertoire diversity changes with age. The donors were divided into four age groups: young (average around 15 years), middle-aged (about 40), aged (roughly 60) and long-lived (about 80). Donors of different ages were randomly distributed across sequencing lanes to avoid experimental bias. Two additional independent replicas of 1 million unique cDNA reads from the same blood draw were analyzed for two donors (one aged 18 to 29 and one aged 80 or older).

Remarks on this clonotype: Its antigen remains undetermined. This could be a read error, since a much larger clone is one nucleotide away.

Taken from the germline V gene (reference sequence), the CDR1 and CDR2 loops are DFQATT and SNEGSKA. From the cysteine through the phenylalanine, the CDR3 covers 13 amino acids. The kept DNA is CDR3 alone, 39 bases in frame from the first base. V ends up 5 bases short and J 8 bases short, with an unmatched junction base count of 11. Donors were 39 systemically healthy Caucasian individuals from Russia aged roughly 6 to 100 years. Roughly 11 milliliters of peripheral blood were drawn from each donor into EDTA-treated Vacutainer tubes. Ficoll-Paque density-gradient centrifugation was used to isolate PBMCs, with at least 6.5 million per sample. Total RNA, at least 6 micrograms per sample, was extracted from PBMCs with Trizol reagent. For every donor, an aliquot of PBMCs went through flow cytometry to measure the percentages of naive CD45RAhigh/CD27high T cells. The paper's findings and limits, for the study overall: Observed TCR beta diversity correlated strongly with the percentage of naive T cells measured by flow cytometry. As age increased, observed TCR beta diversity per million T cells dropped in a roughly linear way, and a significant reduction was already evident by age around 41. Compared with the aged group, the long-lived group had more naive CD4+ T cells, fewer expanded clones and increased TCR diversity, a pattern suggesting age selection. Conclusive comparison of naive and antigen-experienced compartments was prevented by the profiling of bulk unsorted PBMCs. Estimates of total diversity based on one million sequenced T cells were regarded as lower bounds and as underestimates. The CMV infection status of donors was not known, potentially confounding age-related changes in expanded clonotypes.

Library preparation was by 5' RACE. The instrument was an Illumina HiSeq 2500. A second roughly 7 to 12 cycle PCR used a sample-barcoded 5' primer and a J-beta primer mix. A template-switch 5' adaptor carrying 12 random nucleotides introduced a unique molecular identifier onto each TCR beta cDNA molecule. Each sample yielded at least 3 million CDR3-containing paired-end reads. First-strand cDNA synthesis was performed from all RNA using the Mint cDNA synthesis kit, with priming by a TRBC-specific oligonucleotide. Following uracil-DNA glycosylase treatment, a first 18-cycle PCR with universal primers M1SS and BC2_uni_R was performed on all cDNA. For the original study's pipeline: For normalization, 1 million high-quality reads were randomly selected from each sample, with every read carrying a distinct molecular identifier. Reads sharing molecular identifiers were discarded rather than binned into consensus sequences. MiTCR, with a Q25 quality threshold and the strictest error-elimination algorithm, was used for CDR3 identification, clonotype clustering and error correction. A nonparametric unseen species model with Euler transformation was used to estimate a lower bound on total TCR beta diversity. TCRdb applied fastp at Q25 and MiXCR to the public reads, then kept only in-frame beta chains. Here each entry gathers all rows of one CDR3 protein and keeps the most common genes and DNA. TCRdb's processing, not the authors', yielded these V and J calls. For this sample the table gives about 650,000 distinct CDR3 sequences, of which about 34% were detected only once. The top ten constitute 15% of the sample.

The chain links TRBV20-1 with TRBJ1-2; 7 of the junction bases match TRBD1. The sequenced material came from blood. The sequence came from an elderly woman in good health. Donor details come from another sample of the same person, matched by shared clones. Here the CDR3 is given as CSAVQGPFGGYTF. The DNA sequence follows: TGCAGTGCTGTACAGGGGCCCTTTGGGGGCTACACCTTC.